This T cell receptor (beta chain) was captured in a study of CD8 T cells in ankylosing spondylitis. The CDR3 has 13 residues. The V gene's germline CDR1 is MNHEY and CDR2 SVGEGT. Trimming took 6 bases from V and 2 from J, leaving 10 bases between them. This clonotype showed up just a few times. Its matching antigen is unknown. Each CDR3 protein is one row after TCRdb ran MiXCR on the 5' RACE reads. The data show 700,000 to 1,000,000 distinct CDR3 sequences, approximately 12% seen once. Study conclusions and caveats: According to the report, clones linked to the disease were significantly enriched in matched synovial fluid samples taken from ankylosing spondylitis patients. There was a TCR beta motif, made of several highly homologous variants, that appeared characteristic of ankylosing spondylitis blood.

The genes are TRBV6-2 or TRBV6-3 and TRBJ1-2, with D possibly matching TRBD1 (5 bases). The specimen was blood, either unsorted or a sorted T cell fraction (not recorded which). The sequence came from a male donor with ankylosing spondylitis. The CDR3 region has the DNA TGTGCCAGCAGGCACCGGGACAACTATGGCTACACCTTC. Translated: CASRHRDNYGYTF.